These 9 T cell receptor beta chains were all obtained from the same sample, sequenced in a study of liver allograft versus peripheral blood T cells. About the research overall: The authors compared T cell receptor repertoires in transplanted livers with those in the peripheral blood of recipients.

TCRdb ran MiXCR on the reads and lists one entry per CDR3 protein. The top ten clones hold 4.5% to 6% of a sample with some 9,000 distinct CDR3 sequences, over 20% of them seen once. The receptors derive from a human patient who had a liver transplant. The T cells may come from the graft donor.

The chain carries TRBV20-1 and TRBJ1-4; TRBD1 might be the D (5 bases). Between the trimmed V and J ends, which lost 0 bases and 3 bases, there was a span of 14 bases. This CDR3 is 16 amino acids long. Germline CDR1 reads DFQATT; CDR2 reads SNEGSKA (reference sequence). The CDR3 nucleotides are TGCAGTGCTAGAGATGCGACCGGGGGGGCTAATGAAAAACTGTTTTTT. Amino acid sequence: CSARDATGGANEKLFF.

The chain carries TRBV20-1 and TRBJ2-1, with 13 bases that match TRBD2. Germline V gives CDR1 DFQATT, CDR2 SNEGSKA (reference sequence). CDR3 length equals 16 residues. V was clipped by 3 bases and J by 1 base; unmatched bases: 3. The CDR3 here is CSARGTSGESYNEQFF. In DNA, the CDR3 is TGCAGTGCTAGGGGGACTAGCGGGGAATCCTACAATGAGCAGTTCTTC.

In DNA form, the CDR3 reads TGTGCCAGCAGCTTATATCTAGCGGGGGACTACAATGAGCAGTTCTTC. Its protein product is CASSLYLAGDYNEQFF. The gene calls are TRBV11-2 and TRBJ2-1; 10 nucleotides match TRBD2. Germline assignment: CDR1 SGHAT and CDR2 FQNNGV. This CDR3 spans 16 amino acids. Unmatched junction bases numbered 4, after V lost 2 bases and J lost 3 bases. Full variable domain (missing parts from reference TRBV11-2 and TRBJ2-1): EAGVAQSPRYKIIEKRQSVAFWCNPISGHATLYWYQQILGQGPKLLIQFQNNGVVDDSQLPKDRFSAERLKGVDSTLKIQPAKLEDSAVYLCASSLYLAGDYNEQFFGPGTRLTVL.

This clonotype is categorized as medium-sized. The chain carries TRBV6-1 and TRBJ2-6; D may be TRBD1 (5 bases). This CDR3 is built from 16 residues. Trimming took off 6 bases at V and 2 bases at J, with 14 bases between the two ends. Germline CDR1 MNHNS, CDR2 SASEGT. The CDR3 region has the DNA TGTGCCAGCAGAAGACAGCCTAGTACTGGGGCCAACGTCCTGACTTTC. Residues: CASRRQPSTGANVLTF.

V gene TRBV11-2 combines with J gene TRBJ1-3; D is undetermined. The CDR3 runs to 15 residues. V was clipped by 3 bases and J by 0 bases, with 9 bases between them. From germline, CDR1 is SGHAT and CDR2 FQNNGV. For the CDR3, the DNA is TGTGCCAGCAGCTTCCCCGGGTTCTCTGGAAACACCATATATTTT. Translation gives CASSFPGFSGNTIYF.

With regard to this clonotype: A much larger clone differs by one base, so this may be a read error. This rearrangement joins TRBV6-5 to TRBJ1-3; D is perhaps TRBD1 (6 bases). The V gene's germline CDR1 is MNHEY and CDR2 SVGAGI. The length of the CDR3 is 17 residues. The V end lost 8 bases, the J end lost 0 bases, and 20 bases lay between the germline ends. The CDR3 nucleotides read TGTGCCAGCGGAGAAACCGGACAGACCCTCTCTGGAAACACCATATATTTT. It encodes CASGETGQTLSGNTIYF.

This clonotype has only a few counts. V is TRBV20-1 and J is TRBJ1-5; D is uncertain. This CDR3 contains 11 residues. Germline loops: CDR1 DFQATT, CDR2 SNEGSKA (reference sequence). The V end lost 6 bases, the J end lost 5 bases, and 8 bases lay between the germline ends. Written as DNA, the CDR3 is TGCAGTGCGGGTTATGATCAGCCCCAGCATTTT. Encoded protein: CSAGYDQPQHF.

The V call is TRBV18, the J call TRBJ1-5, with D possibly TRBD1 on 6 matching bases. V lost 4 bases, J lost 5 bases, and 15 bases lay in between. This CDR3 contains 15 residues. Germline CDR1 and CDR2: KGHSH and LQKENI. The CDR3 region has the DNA TGTGCCAGCTCACAATTGGGGGCAGGGGATCAGCCCCAGCATTTT. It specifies CASSQLGAGDQPQHF.

The CDR3 DNA is TGTGCCAGCCAAGAGCTCAGGGGGGGGGGGTCACCCCTCCACTTT. It yields the protein CASQELRGGGSPLHF. This chain connects TRBV27 to TRBJ1-6, with 7 positions matching TRBD1. V shed 8 bases, J shed 10 bases, and the junction held 14 bases outside the gene matches. The germline gives CDR1 MNHEY, CDR2 SMNVEV (reference sequence). The CDR3 is made up of 15 amino acids.